This TCR beta chain was sequenced during a study of T cell responses to AZD1222 COVID-19 vaccine. The method was immunoSEQ multiplex PCR; TCRdb's version includes in-frame clones alone and lacks a portion of them. The sample holds around 87,000 clones; 80% to 90% are singletons and the top ten take under 3%. The ends were cut back, 5 bases at V and 2 bases at J, with 15 bases in the middle. From germline, CDR1 is SEHNR and CDR2 FQNEAQ (reference sequence). The CDR3 is 15 residues long. V usage is TRBV7-9 and J usage is TRBJ1-1; the D is unclear. The sample here was peripheral blood, taken 28 days after the second AZD1222 dose. This sequence was found in an adult who received the AZD1222 COVID-19 vaccine. The CDR3 bases are TGTGCCAGCAGCCCTCGGCCGTGGAGTAACACTGAAGCTTTCTTT. Translating it yields CASSPRPWSNTEAFF.